This TCR beta chain originates from a study of Ad26.COV2.S vaccination and SARS-CoV-2 variants (dated by TCRdb to the early 2020s). About the study as a whole: Vaccine-arm donors were drawn from COV1001, a multicentre, randomized, double-blind, placebo-controlled phase I-IIa trial of Ad26.COV2.S in healthy adults. TCRbeta repertoire sequencing served as the tool for gauging how specific and how broad the SARS-CoV-2-reactive T cell receptors were following Ad26.COV2.S vaccination. Ad26.COV2.S was administered intramuscularly at 5 x 10^10 or 1 x 10^11 viral particles, either as a single shot or as two shots given 56 days apart. Investigators remained blinded to trial group allocation during experiments and outcome assessment. Trial participants were randomized into five groups of five, in which low-dose or high-dose Ad26.COV2.S was given once or twice, or placebo was given on both occasions. A total of around 32 samples were included in the TCR-sequenced set, comprising around 19 Ad26.COV2.S vaccine recipients, 5 placebo recipients and 8 SARS-CoV-2 convalescent individuals.

The immunoSEQ Assay was the method used to sequence TCRbeta CDR3 regions. After extraction, genomic DNA underwent amplification by bias-controlled multiplex PCR, followed by high-throughput sequencing. The paper's processing steps were these. Collapsing and filtering of sequences were performed to quantify the absolute abundance of each unique TCRbeta CDR3 region. Usable DNA was measured by amplifying reference genes present in all nucleated cells, and TCRbeta template counts were normalized to that usable DNA to estimate T cell fraction. Repertoire TCRs were annotated as SARS-CoV-2-specific by exact matching of V gene, CDR3 amino acid sequence and J gene to a known reactive TCR set. MIRA supplied the reference SARS-CoV-2 TCR set, which was filtered for enrichment in COVID-19-positive ImmuneCODE repertoires so that public or cross-reactive TCRs were removed. Drawing on the MIRA antigens, annotated TCRs were analysed further at the level of specific ORF or position within ORF. Breadth was defined as annotated unique rearrangements over total unique productive rearrangements; depth was the summed frequency of those rearrangements. TCR breadth was compared between groups using two-sided Wilcoxon rank-sum tests. Drawn from immuneACCESS, this table holds only the in-frame rearrangements with V and J called that TCRdb kept. Clones are partly lost; checked studies trace under half to an unresolved V gene and leave the rest unexplained. V and J calls and clone size are as listed in that table; D and trimming were resolved from the DNA. The sample table holds about 400,000 clones, of which around nine tenths were seen once. The biggest ten clones account for 1.5% to 2% of the sample.

Its CDR3 holds 14 amino acids, cysteine through phenylalanine. The entry retains the CDR3 DNA only, 42 bases that are in frame from base 1. Trimming accounts for 4 bases at V and 4 bases at J, while the number of junction bases matched to no gene is 7. The CDR1 and CDR2 encoded by the germline V gene are SGDLS and YYNGEE. Concerning this clone: Which antigen it targets is not known. Nothing much larger sits one base from this clone, and base qualities are not available.

According to the study, the label for this sample's treatment or condition signals: about 20 received Ad26.COV2.S at low or high dose, single or two shots; roughly five received placebo; per-sample allocation not given. For vaccine and placebo recipients, repertoires were sequenced using samples collected on day 63 after the first injection. Cohort 1b enrolled around 23 adults aged 18-55 years at a single site in Boston, USA, between 29 July and 7 August 2020. As a vaccine, Ad26.COV2.S was a replication-incompetent adenovirus type 26 vector that expressed a prefusion-stabilized SARS-CoV-2 spike protein derived from the original Wuhan strain. Findings and caveats that apply to the study as a whole: The study was not powered for comparison of responses between vaccine doses or regimens. Spike-specific TCR breadth was higher in Ad26.COV2.S recipients than in placebo recipients (P = 0.0014). It was noted by the authors that total T cell responses may have been underestimated by the TCR breadth and depth analyses. Substantial breadth of spike-specific CD8+ and CD4+ T cell responses was reported after vaccination. Non-spike TCR breadth was comparable between vaccine and placebo recipients, consistent with the vaccine containing only spike.

This sequence uses TRBV9 and TRBJ2-5, and 7 junction bases match TRBD1. The sequence was obtained from a person between 18 and 60 years old who received the Ad26.COV2.S COVID-19 vaccine or a placebo. Material: peripheral blood, obtained in a trial of Ad26.COV2.S vaccine versus placebo. The CDR3 in this case is CASSLRDSSETQYF. DNA sequence: TGTGCCAGCAGCCTCAGGGACAGCTCAGAGACCCAGTACTTC.